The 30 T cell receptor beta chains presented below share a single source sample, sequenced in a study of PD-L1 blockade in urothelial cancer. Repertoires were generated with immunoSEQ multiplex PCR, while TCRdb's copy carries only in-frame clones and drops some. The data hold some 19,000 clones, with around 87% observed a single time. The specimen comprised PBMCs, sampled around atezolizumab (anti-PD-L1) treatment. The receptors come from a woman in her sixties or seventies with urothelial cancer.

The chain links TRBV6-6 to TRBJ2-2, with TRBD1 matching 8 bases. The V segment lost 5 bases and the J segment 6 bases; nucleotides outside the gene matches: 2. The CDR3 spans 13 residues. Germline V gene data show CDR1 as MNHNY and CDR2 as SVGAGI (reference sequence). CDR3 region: CASSPDRAGELFF. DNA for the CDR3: TGTGCCAGCAGTCCGGACAGGGCCGGGGAGCTGTTTTTT.

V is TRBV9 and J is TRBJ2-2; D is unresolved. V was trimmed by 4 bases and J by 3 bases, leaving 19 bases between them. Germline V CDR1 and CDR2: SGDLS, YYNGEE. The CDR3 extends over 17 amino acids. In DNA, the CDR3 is TGTGCCAGCAGCCCCCTCGGAGCCCAACCGGACACCGGGGAGCTGTTTTTT. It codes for CASSPLGAQPDTGELFF.

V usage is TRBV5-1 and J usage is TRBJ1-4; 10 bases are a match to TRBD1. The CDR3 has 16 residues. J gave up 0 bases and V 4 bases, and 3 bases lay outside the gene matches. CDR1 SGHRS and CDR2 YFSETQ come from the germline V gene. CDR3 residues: CASSRGQGATNEKLFF. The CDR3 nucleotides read TGCGCCAGCAGCCGAGGACAGGGGGCAACTAATGAAAAACTGTTTTTT.

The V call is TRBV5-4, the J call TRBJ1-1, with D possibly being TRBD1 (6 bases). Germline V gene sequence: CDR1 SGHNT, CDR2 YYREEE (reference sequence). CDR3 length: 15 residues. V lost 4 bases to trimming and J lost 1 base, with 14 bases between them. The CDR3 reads CASSAATTGNTEAFF. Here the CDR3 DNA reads TGTGCCAGCAGCGCAGCCACGACAGGGAACACTGAAGCTTTCTTT.

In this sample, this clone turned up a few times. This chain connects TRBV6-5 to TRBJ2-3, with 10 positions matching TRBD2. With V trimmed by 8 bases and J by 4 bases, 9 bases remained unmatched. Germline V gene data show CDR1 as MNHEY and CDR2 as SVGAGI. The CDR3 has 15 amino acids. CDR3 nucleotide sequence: TGTGCCAGCCACTATTCTAGCGGGAGAGCAGATACGCAGTATTTT. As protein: CASHYSSGRADTQYF.

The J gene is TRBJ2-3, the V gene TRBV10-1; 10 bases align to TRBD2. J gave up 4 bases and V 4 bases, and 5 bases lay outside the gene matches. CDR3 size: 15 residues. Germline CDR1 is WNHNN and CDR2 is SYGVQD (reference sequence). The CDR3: CASSAGTSVSDTQYF. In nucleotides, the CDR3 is TGCGCCAGCAGTGCGGGGACTAGCGTTTCAGATACGCAGTATTTT.

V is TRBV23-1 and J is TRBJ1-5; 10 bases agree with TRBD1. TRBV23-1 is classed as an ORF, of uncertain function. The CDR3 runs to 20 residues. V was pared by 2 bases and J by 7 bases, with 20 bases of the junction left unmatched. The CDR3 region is CASSQPEGTDRGRGGQPQHF. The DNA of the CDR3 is TGCGCCAGCAGTCAACCTGAGGGGACCGACAGGGGGCGTGGAGGCCAGCCCCAGCATTTT.

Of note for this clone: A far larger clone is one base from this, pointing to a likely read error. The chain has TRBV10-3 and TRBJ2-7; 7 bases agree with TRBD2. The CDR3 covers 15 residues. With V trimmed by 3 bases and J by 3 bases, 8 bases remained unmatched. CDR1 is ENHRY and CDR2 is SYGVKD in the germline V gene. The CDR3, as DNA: TGTGCCATCAGTGAAGTGGGGAGGGCCGTCTACGAGCAGTACTTC. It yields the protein CAISEVGRAVYEQYF.

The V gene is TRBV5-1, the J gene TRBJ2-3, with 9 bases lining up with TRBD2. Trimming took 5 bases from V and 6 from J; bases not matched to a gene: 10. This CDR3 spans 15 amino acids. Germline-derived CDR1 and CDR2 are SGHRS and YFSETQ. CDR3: CASSHSGRLGDTQYF. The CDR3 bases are TGCGCCAGCAGTCATAGCGGGAGACTGGGTGATACGCAGTATTTT.

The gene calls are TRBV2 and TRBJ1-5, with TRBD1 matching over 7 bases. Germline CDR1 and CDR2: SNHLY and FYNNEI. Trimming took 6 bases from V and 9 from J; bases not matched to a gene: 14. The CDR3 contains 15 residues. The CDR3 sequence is CASSLGQTYLGPQHF. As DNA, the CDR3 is TGTGCCAGCAGCCTGGGACAGACATACCTAGGGCCCCAGCATTTT.

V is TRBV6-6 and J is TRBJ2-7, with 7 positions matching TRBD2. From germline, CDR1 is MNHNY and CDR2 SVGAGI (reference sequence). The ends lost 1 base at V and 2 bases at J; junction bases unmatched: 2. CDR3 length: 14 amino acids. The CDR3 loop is CASSYWGGPYEQYF. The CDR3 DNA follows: TGTGCCAGCAGTTACTGGGGGGGTCCCTACGAGCAGTACTTC.

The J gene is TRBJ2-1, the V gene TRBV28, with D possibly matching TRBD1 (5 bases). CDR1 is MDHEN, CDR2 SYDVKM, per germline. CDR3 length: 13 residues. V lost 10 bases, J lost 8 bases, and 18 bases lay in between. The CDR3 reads CAIAGPTHDEQFF. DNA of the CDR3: TGTGCCATAGCAGGGCCGACCCACGATGAGCAGTTCTTC. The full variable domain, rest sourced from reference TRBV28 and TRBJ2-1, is DVKVTQSSRYLVKRTGEKVFLECVQDMDHENMFWYRQDPGLGLRLIYFSYDVKMKEKGDIPEGYSVSREKKERFSLILESASTNQTSMYLCAIAGPTHDEQFFGPGTRLTVL.

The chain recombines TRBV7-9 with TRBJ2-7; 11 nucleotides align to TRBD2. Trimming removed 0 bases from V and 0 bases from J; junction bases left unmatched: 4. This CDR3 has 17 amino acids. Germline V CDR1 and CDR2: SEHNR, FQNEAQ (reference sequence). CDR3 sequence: CASSLASGRVSSYEQYF. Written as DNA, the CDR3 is TGTGCCAGCAGCTTAGCTAGCGGGAGGGTTAGCTCCTACGAGCAGTACTTC.

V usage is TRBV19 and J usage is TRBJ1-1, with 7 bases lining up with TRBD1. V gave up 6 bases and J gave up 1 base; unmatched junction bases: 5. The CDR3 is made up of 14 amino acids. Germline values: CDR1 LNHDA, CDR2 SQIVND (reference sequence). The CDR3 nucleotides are TGTGCCAGTAGGGGACAGAGTGCGAACACTGAAGCTTTCTTT. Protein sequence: CASRGQSANTEAFF.

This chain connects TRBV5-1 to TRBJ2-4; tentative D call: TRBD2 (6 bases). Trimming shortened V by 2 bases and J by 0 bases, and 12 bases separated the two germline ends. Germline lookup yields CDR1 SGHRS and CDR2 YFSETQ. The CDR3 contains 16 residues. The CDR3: CASSFGLSEAKNIQYF. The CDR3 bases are TGCGCCAGCAGCTTTGGACTATCGGAAGCCAAAAACATTCAGTACTTC. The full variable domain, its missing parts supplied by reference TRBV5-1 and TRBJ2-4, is KAGVTQTPRYLIKTRGQQVTLSCSPISGHRSVSWYQQTPGQGLQFLFEYFSETQRNKGNFPGRFSGRQFSNSRSEMNVSTLELGDSALYLCASSFGLSEAKNIQYFGAGTRLSVL.

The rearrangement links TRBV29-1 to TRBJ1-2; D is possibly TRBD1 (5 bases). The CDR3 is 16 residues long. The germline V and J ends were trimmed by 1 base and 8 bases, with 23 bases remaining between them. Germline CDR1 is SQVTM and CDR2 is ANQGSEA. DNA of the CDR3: TGCAGCGTTGAAGGGAGGGGAGCAGGTGGGCCCGTGGGCTACACCTTC. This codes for CSVEGRGAGGPVGYTF.

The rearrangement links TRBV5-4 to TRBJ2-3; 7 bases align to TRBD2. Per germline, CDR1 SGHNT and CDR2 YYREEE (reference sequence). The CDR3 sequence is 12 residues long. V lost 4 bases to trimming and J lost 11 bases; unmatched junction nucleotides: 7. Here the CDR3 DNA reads TGTGCCAGCAGCCCCCCTGGGGGGGGGCAGTATTTT. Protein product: CASSPPGGGQYF.

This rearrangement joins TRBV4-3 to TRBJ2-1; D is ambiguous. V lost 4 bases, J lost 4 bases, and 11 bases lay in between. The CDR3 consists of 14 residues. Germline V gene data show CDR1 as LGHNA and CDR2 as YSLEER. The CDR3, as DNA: TGCGCCAGCAGCCTGGTGGGCGCTTACAATGAGCAGTTCTTC. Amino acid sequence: CASSLVGAYNEQFF.

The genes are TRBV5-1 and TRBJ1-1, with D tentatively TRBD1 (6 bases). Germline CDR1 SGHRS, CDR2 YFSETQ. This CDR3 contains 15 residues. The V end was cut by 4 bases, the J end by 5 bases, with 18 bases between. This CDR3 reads CASSPQGGGGTEAFF. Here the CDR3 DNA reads TGCGCCAGCAGCCCACAGGGTGGAGGAGGTACTGAAGCTTTCTTT. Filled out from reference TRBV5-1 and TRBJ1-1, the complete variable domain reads KAGVTQTPRYLIKTRGQQVTLSCSPISGHRSVSWYQQTPGQGLQFLFEYFSETQRNKGNFPGRFSGRQFSNSRSEMNVSTLELGDSALYLCASSPQGGGGTEAFFGQGTRLTVV.

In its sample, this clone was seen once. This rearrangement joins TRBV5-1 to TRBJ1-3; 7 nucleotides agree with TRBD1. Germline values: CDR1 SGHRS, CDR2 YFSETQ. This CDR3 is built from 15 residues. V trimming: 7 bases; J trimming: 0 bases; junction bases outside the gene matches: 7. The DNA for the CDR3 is TGCGCCAGCGCAGTTACAGGGGTCTCTGGAAACACCATATATTTT. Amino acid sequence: CASAVTGVSGNTIYF.

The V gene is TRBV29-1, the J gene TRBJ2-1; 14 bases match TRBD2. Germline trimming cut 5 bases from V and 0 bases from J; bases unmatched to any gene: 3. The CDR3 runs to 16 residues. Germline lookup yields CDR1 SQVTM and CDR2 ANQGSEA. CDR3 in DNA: TGCAGCGTTAGCGGGACTAGCGGGAGCTCCTACAATGAGCAGTTCTTC. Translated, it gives CSVSGTSGSSYNEQFF.

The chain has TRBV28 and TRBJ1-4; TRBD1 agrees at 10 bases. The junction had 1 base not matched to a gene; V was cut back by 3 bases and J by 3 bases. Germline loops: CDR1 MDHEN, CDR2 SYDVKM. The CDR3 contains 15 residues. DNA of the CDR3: TGTGCCAGCAGTTTGGGGACAGGGGCTAATGAAAAACTGTTTTTT. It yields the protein CASSLGTGANEKLFF.

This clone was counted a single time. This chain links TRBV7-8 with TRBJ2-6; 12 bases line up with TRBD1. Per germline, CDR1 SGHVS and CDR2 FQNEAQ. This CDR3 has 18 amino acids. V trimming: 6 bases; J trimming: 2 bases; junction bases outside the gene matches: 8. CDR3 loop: CASRASGTGGAGANVLTF. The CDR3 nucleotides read TGTGCCAGCAGGGCATCCGGGACAGGGGGCGCTGGGGCCAACGTCCTGACTTTC.

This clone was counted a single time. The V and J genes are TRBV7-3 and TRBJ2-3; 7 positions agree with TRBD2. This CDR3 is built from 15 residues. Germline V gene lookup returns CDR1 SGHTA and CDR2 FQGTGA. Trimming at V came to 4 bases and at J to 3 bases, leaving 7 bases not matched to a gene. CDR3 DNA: TGTGCCAGCAGCTCAACTAGCGTGGGGACAGATACGCAGTATTTT. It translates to CASSSTSVGTDTQYF.

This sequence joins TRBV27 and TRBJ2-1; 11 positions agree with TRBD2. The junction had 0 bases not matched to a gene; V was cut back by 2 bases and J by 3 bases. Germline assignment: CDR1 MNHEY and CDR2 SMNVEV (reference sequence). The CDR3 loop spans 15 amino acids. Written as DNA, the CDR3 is TGTGCCAGCAGTTTAGGGACTAGCGGCTACAATGAGCAGTTCTTC. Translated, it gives CASSLGTSGYNEQFF.

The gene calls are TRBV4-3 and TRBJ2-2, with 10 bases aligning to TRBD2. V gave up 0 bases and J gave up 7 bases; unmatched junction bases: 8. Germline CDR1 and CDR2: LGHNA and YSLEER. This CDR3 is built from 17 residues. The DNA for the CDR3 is TGCGCCAGCAGCCAAGATCGAGCGGGAGGGCCTGGCGGGGAGCTGTTTTTT. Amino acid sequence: CASSQDRAGGPGGELFF.

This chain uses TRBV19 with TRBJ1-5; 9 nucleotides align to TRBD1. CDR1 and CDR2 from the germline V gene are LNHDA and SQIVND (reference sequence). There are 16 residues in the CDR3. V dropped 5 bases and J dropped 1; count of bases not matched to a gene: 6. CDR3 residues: CASSRDRERSNQPQHF. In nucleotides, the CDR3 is TGTGCCAGTAGTCGGGACAGGGAAAGAAGCAATCAGCCCCAGCATTTT.

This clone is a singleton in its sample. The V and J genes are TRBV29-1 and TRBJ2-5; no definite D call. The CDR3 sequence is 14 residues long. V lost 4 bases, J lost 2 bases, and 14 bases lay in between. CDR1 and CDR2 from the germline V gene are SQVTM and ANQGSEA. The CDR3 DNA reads TGCAGCGTTGCGTTTGGGCTTCAGCAAGAGACCCAGTACTTC. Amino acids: CSVAFGLQQETQYF.

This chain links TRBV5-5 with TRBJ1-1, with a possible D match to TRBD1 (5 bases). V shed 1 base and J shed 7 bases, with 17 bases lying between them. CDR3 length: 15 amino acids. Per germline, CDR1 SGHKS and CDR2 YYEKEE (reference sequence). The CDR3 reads CASSLILWGEGEAFF. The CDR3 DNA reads TGTGCCAGCAGCTTGATCCTCTGGGGGGAGGGTGAAGCTTTCTTT.

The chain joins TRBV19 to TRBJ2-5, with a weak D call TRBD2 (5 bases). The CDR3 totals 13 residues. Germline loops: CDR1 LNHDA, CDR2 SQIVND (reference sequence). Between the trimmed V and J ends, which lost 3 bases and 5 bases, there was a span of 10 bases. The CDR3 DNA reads TGTGCCAGTAGTATTGGCGGCGGGGAGACCCAGTACTTC. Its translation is CASSIGGGETQYF.